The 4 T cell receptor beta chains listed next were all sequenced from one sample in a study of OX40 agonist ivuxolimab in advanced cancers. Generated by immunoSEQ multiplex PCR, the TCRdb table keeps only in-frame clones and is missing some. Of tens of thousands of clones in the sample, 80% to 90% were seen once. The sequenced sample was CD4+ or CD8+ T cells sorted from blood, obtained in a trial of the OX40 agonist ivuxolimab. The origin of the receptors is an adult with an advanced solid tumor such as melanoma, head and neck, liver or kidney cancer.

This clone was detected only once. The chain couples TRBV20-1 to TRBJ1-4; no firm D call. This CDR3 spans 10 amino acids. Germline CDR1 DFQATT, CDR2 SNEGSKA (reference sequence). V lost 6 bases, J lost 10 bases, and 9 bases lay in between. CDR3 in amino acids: CSAEGGKLFF. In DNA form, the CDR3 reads TGCAGTGCCGAAGGAGGAAAACTGTTTTTT.

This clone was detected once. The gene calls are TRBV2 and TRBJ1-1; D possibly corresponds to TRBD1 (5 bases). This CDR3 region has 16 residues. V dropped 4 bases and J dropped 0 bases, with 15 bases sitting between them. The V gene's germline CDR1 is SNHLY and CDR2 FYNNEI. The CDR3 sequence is CASSASFGTVNTEAFF. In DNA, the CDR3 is TGTGCCAGCAGTGCTTCCTTCGGGACGGTGAACACTGAAGCTTTCTTT.

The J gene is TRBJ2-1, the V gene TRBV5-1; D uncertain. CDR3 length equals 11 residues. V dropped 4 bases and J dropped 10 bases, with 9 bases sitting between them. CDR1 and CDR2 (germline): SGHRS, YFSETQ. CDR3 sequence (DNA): TGCGCCAGCAGCGGCGCTCGGGAGCAGTTCTTC. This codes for CASSGAREQFF.

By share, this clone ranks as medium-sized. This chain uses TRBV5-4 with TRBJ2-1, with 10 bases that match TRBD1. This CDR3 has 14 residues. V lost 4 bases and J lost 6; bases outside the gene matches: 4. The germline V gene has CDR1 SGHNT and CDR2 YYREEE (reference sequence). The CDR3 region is CASSATGGLNEQFF. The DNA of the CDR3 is TGTGCCAGCAGCGCGACAGGGGGCCTCAATGAGCAGTTCTTC.